The 23 T cell receptor beta chains given below trace back to one sample, sequenced in a study of cytomegalovirus exposure and HLA in healthy donors. Both 60 Vbeta primers and 13 Jbeta primers went into the PCR. TCRdb's table, derived via immunoSEQ multiplex PCR, lists solely in-frame clones and lacks some. The repertoire holds 95,000 to 150,000 clones, with about three quarters as singletons. The sample consisted of PBMCs. The receptors derive from a man aged 55 to 70 in good health and CMV-seropositive.

This clone was counted once. This sequence joins TRBV27 and TRBJ2-2; 7 positions match TRBD2. This CDR3 region has 15 residues. The germline V gene has CDR1 MNHEY and CDR2 SMNVEV (reference sequence). With 2 bases clipped from V and 4 bases from J, the junction kept 4 bases outside the gene matches. The CDR3 DNA reads as TGTGCCAGCAGTTTAGCGGGGGTGATCACCGGGGAGCTGTTTTTT. This codes for CASSLAGVITGELFF.

With regard to this clone: Germline and junction disagree at one end, which may indicate a read error. The gene calls are TRBV30 and TRBJ1-3; 10 bases line up with TRBD1. The CDR3 totals 11 residues. The V gene's germline CDR1 is GTSNPN and CDR2 SVGIG (reference sequence). In DNA, the CDR3 is TGTGCCTGGAGTGTACAAGGACAGGGGGTTTTT. This codes for CAWSVQGQGVF.

In its sample, this clone was seen a few times. CDR3 nucleotide sequence: TGTGCCAGCTCACCACCTGGGGGGGGGATGGAGGCCGAGCAGTTCTTC. This codes for CASSPPGGGMEAEQFF. The chain is built from TRBV18 and TRBJ2-1; 7 positions match TRBD2. In germline, CDR1 is KGHSH, CDR2 LQKENI. The V segment lost 0 bases and the J segment 10 bases; nucleotides outside the gene matches: 12. This CDR3 contains 16 residues.

The CDR3: CASRPISGQGPSGANVLTF. CDR3 coding DNA: TGTGCCAGCAGACCCATATCGGGACAGGGGCCCTCTGGGGCCAACGTCCTGACTTTC. The V call is TRBV7-9, the J call TRBJ2-6; 10 positions match TRBD1. J was trimmed by 0 bases and V by 6 bases; bases with no gene match: 11. This CDR3 comprises 19 residues. Germline V CDR1 and CDR2: SEHNR, FQNEAQ (reference sequence).

The rearrangement uses TRBV10-3 and TRBJ1-4; D is uncertain. Germline V lookup: CDR1 ENHRY, CDR2 SYGVKD. There are 13 residues in the CDR3. Trimming removed 2 bases at V and 8 bases at J, with 9 bases between. The chain's CDR3 is CAISEGLWEKLFF. The DNA for the CDR3 is TGTGCCATCAGTGAGGGGCTTTGGGAAAAACTGTTTTTT.

The chain joins TRBV15 to TRBJ2-1; D perhaps matches TRBD2 (6 bases). The V and J ends lost 4 bases and 0 bases respectively, with 13 bases between them. Germline CDR1 LNHNV, CDR2 YYDKDF (reference sequence). This CDR3 has 16 amino acids. The CDR3 spells CATSKGLATSYNEQFF. In DNA form, the CDR3 reads TGTGCCACCAGCAAGGGACTTGCAACCTCCTACAATGAGCAGTTCTTC.

V usage is TRBV4-2 and J usage is TRBJ2-1; D is possibly TRBD1 (5 bases). From germline, CDR1 is LGHNA and CDR2 YNFKEQ. This CDR3 comprises 14 residues. V lost 1 base to trimming and J lost 7 bases, with 11 bases between them. This chain's CDR3 is CASSQGQYRNEQFF. CDR3 DNA sequence: TGTGCCAGCAGCCAAGGACAGTACAGGAATGAGCAGTTCTTC.

The gene calls are TRBV12-5 and TRBJ1-1; D is undetermined. Germline CDR1 is LGHNT and CDR2 is FRNRAP. V lost 6 bases and J 10 bases, leaving 36 bases between the germline ends. The CDR3 extends over 19 amino acids. CDR3 protein: CASGLGLTSYREQSKGAFF. The CDR3 DNA sequence: TGTGCTAGTGGACTTGGACTCACAAGCTATCGGGAACAGTCTAAGGGAGCTTTCTTT.

V usage is TRBV2 and J usage is TRBJ1-1; D unclear. The CDR3 is 14 amino acids. Germline CDR1 is SNHLY and CDR2 is FYNNEI. The V end lost 3 bases, the J end lost 1 base, and 9 bases lay between the germline ends. CDR3 nucleotide sequence: TGTGCCAGCAGTGAGTCCACCGGGAACACTGAAGCTTTCTTT. It translates to CASSESTGNTEAFF.

This clone has just one count. The chain combines TRBV7-9 with TRBJ2-1, with 8 bases matching TRBD2. Germline lookup yields CDR1 SEHNR and CDR2 FQNEAQ (reference sequence). CDR3 size: 15 residues. Trimming at V came to 1 base and at J to 9 bases, leaving 8 bases not matched to a gene. The CDR3 spells CASSLGGTRLSEQFF. CDR3 coding DNA: TGTGCCAGCAGCTTAGGAGGGACTAGATTGAGTGAGCAGTTCTTC.

The rearrangement uses TRBV6-6 and TRBJ2-5; D remains unclear. CDR1 MNHNY and CDR2 SVGAGI come from the germline V gene (reference sequence). Trimming took off 4 bases at V and 0 bases at J, with 12 bases between the two ends. The CDR3 length is 15 residues. The CDR3 region is CASSSRIAYQETQYF. CDR3 sequence (DNA): TGTGCCAGCAGTTCCAGGATCGCGTACCAAGAGACCCAGTACTTC.

In its sample, this clone was seen a few times. The rearrangement links TRBV27 to TRBJ2-2; 11 bases are a match to TRBD2. This CDR3 is 19 amino acids long. With V trimmed by 3 bases and J by 7 bases, 16 bases remained unmatched. The germline V gene has CDR1 MNHEY and CDR2 SMNVEV (reference sequence). DNA for the CDR3: TGTGCCAGCAGTTTGTTCCTCGGGCTAGCGGGGGGAGGACGCGGGGAGCTGTTTTTT. Amino acids: CASSLFLGLAGGGRGELFF.

The V gene is TRBV9, the J gene TRBJ2-7, with TRBD2 matching over 7 bases. Per germline, CDR1 SGDLS and CDR2 YYNGEE. V lost 3 bases, J lost 4 bases, and 10 bases stayed unmatched. CDR3 length equals 15 residues. The CDR3 bases are TGTGCCAGCAGCGGACCCGGGACTAACATATACGAGCAGTACTTC. Translating gives CASSGPGTNIYEQYF. The whole variable domain, filled in from reference TRBV9 and TRBJ2-7, reads DSGVTQTPKHLITATGQRVTLRCSPRSGDLSVYWYQQSLDQGLQFLIQYYNGEERAKGNILERFSAQQFPDLHSELNLSSLELGDSALYFCASSGPGTNIYEQYFGPGTRLTVT.

The chain links TRBV10-2 to TRBJ2-1; TRBD2 aligns across 13 bases. CDR1 is WSHSY and CDR2 is SAAADI in the germline V gene. J lost 2 bases, V lost 5 bases, and 6 bases had no gene match. There are 17 residues in the CDR3. Here the CDR3 DNA reads TGCGCCAGCAGTAAACTAGCGGGGGGGCCCGCCTACAATGAGCAGTTCTTC. Translation gives CASSKLAGGPAYNEQFF.

The V and J genes are TRBV15 and TRBJ1-2; a possible D gene is TRBD1 (5 bases). Looked up from germline, CDR1 is LNHNV and CDR2 is YYDKDF (reference sequence). The CDR3 spans 12 residues. Trimming stripped 1 base from V and 5 bases from J, with 5 bases between. As DNA, the CDR3 is TGTGCCACCAGCAGAGCAGGGTATGGCTACACCTTC. Its translation is CATSRAGYGYTF.

The gene calls are TRBV29-1 and TRBJ2-3; 7 nucleotides align to TRBD2. V gave up 5 bases and J gave up 0 bases; unmatched junction bases: 5. Germline CDR1 is SQVTM and CDR2 is ANQGSEA. CDR3 length: 14 amino acids. CDR3 sequence reads: CSVSSGVSTDTQYF. The CDR3 nucleotides read TGCAGCGTTTCAAGCGGGGTTAGCACAGATACGCAGTATTTT.

The V call is TRBV2, the J call TRBJ1-2; D is perhaps TRBD1 (5 bases). V was shortened by 8 bases and J by 3 bases, with 16 bases between the two germline ends. From germline, CDR1 is SNHLY and CDR2 FYNNEI. CDR3 length: 14 amino acids. The CDR3 is CASLGGSHDYGYTF. The DNA for the CDR3 is TGTGCCAGCCTGGGGGGATCCCACGACTATGGCTACACCTTC. The full variable domain, with the rest looked up from reference TRBV2 and TRBJ1-2, is EPEVTQTPSHQVTQMGQEVILRCVPISNHLYFYWYRQILGQKVEFLVSFYNNEISEKSEIFDDQFSVERPDGSNFTLKIRSTKLEDSAMYFCASLGGSHDYGYTFGSGTRLTVV.

This rearrangement joins TRBV2 to TRBJ1-5; 9 bases agree with TRBD1. The length of the CDR3 is 18 residues. J gave up 2 bases and V 3 bases, and 11 bases lay outside the gene matches. Germline V lookup: CDR1 SNHLY, CDR2 FYNNEI. The CDR3 loop is CASSEGQGARYGNQPQHF. The CDR3 region has the DNA TGTGCCAGCAGTGAGGGACAGGGCGCCCGGTACGGCAATCAGCCCCAGCATTTT. The full variable domain, its missing parts supplied by reference TRBV2 and TRBJ1-5, is EPEVTQTPSHQVTQMGQEVILRCVPISNHLYFYWYRQILGQKVEFLVSFYNNEISEKSEIFDDQFSVERPDGSNFTLKIRSTKLEDSAMYFCASSEGQGARYGNQPQHFGDGTRLSIL.

This clone was detected a few times. The rearrangement links TRBV5-5 to TRBJ2-1, with 10 bases aligning to TRBD2. Germline assignment: CDR1 SGHKS and CDR2 YYEKEE (reference sequence). The J segment lost 4 bases and the V segment lost 6 bases, leaving 7 bases of the junction unmatched. This CDR3 is built from 15 residues. CDR3 residues: CASITLAGQYNEQFF. The CDR3 DNA reads TGTGCCAGCATCACACTAGCGGGACAATACAATGAGCAGTTCTTC.

The V gene is TRBV5-1, the J gene TRBJ1-2; no reliable D call. CDR3 length: 15 residues. Per the germline V gene, CDR1 is SGHRS and CDR2 is YFSETQ. The ends were cut back, 0 bases at V and 7 bases at J, with 16 bases in the middle. The CDR3 DNA follows: TGCGCCAGCAGCTTGGAGTCGAGGGTAGAGGCTGGCTACACCTTC. Amino acids: CASSLESRVEAGYTF.

The chain couples TRBV9 to TRBJ1-3; tentatively, D is TRBD1 (6 bases). The length of the CDR3 is 15 residues. Germline V gene data show CDR1 as SGDLS and CDR2 as YYNGEE. V was trimmed by 1 base and J by 4 bases, leaving 12 bases between them. CDR3 sequence (DNA): TGTGCCAGCAGCGTACTGGGGGCGAGGGGAAACACCATATATTTT. It translates to CASSVLGARGNTIYF.

The chain joins TRBV6-1 to TRBJ1-5; D gene ambiguous. The CDR3 is 18 amino acids. Germline V gene sequence: CDR1 MNHNS, CDR2 SASEGT. The V gene lost 0 bases and the J gene lost 0 bases, with 15 bases spanning the gap. Here the CDR3 reads CASSEALLSVYSNQPQHF. The CDR3 DNA reads TGTGCCAGCAGTGAAGCGCTTCTTTCGGTTTATAGCAATCAGCCCCAGCATTTT.

The genes are TRBV7-2 and TRBJ2-7; D may be TRBD2 (6 bases). V was cut by 2 bases and J by 2 bases, with 13 bases left in between. The CDR3 is 15 residues long. Germline V gives CDR1 SGHTA, CDR2 FQGNSA. CDR3 region: CASSLSAGGTYEQYF. CDR3 DNA sequence: TGTGCCAGCAGCTTATCCGCCGGGGGTACCTACGAGCAGTACTTC.